This is a list of T cell receptor beta chains from one sample in a study of blood T cell repertoires in COVID-19. The assay was immunoSEQ multiplex PCR, and TCRdb's table has in-frame clones only and misses some. This table has some 64,000 clones, 65% to 80% appearing once. The specimen sequenced was peripheral blood. Receptor source: a human donor in a cohort sampled during active COVID-19. CDR3s include the opening cysteine and the closing phenylalanine or tryptophan. The order of the fields is CDR3 length, J gene, V gene, CDR3 protein.

>18|TRBJ1-5|TRBV6-2/TRBV6-3
CASSYPSGTVNSNQPQHF
>15|TRBJ2-7|TRBV5-6
CASSSTGGASYEQYF
>13|TRBJ1-1|TRBV19
CASRARANTEAFF
>15|TRBJ1-4|TRBV5-5
CASSSQAATNEKLFF
>15|TRBJ1-1|TRBV4-1
CASSQDGQSGTEAFF
>14|TRBJ2-7|TRBV7-5
CARSWAGRRYEQYF
>14|TRBJ2-2|TRBV19
CASRTGSNTGELFF
>14|TRBJ1-1|TRBV15
CATSRDRIEGEAFF
>15|TRBJ2-2|TRBV18
CASSRDRVGTGELFF
>14|TRBJ1-6|TRBV19
CASSKGQLVPPLHF
>14|TRBJ2-7|TRBV6-5
CASRRSGGTYEQYF
>13|TRBJ2-5|TRBV9
CASSYRGRETQYF
>13|TRBJ2-7|TRBV6-5
CASSRQKTYEQYF
>13|TRBJ2-7|TRBV15
CATSWSGSYEQYF
>14|TRBJ1-4|TRBV27
CASREQGSFEKLFF
>14|TRBJ2-5|TRBV6-5
CASIFGGSRETQYF
>15|TRBJ1-4|TRBV5-1
CASSLAGRVDEKLFF
>14|TRBJ2-3|TRBV30
CAWRRGTLTDTQYF
>12|TRBJ1-1|TRBV5-4
CASSGGQGEAFF
>14|TRBJ2-5|TRBV5-4
CASSLAGRQETQYF
>15|TRBJ2-5|TRBV19
CASSQGQSNQETQYF
>14|TRBJ1-2|TRBV6-1
CASSQADSNYGYTF
>15|TRBJ2-5|TRBV19
CASSRDRAARETQYF
>12|TRBJ2-7|TRBV2
CASRDRLFEQYF
>13|TRBJ1-6|TRBV11-3
CASSAGNNSPLHF
>12|TRBJ2-3|TRBV10-3
CAISLRGGTQYF
>15|TRBJ1-4|TRBV28
CASSAPGGHNEKLFF
>13|TRBJ1-1|TRBV28
CAINRRRNTEAFF
>15|TRBJ1-1|TRBV5-4
CASSLEQGSNTEAFF
>16|TRBJ1-3|TRBV7-7
CASSPLGGASGNTIYF
>15|TRBJ2-7|TRBV21-1
CASSKTRGQSYEQYF
>13|TRBJ2-2|TRBV9
CASSVTGTGELFF
>12|TRBJ1-4|TRBV11-2
CASSRDRTAQIF
>13|TRBJ1-1|TRBV9
CASSAGGRTEAFF
>14|TRBJ1-5|TRBV19
CASSPGHHNQPQHF
>14|TRBJ1-3|TRBV28
CATEDRGSGNTIYF
>14|TRBJ1-6|TRBV28
CASTGGVGNSPLHF
>14|TRBJ2-7|TRBV2
CASSGTGNPYEQYF
>18|TRBJ2-7|TRBV27
CARKGWTSGGDCSYEQYF
>12|TRBJ2-7|TRBV15
CATSSETGGKYF
>14|TRBJ2-6|TRBV2
CASSQGALANVLTF
>15|TRBJ1-5|TRBV19
CASSIAQGLYQPQHF
>15|TRBJ2-5|TRBV28
CASRGLEGTKETQYF
>16|TRBJ1-4|TRBV19
CASSRDRMATNEKLFF
>15|TRBJ2-2|TRBV5-1
CASTPGHQNTGELFF
>15|TRBJ2-7|TRBV9
CASSFGQGGLYEQYF
>15|TRBJ2-3|TRBV4-2
CASSQTSVSTDTQYF
>14|TRBJ2-5|TRBV19
CASSRRDSQETQYF
>14|TRBJ1-2|TRBV28
CASSSGQSNYGYTF
>13|TRBJ2-7|TRBV3-1/TRBV3-2
CASTQRGGYEQYF
>16|TRBJ2-3|TRBV7-8
CASSPTSGVPTDTQYF
>15|TRBJ2-2|TRBV7-3
CASSPRDRGPGELFF
>15|TRBJ2-1|TRBV3-1/TRBV3-2
CASSPSGTGGNEQFF
>15|TRBJ2-3|TRBV29-1
CSANPLGSSTDTQYF
>15|TRBJ1-1|TRBV5-1
CASSLRSQGKTEAFF